These 26 T cell receptor beta chains came from one sample sequenced in a study of cytomegalovirus exposure and HLA in healthy donors. 13 Jbeta primers and 60 Vbeta primers were used for the PCR. Produced via immunoSEQ multiplex PCR; TCRdb's table is partial and in-frame only. The table has 100,000 to 150,000 clones, about 80% seen once. Sequencing input: PBMCs. Source of these receptors: a human donor in good health.

The V gene is TRBV21-1, the J gene TRBJ2-5; the DNA was not used to check the table's D call, TRBD2. TRBV21-1 is noted as a pseudogene. The CDR3 consists of 17 residues. DNA for the CDR3: TGTGCCAGCAGCAAACCTACCCACCTAGCGGGGGAAGAGACCCAGTACTTC. Translating it yields CASSKPTHLAGEETQYF.

Comments on this clone: Germline is not matched at one junction end, which may reflect a read error. This rearrangement joins TRBV10-3 to TRBJ2-7; 8 positions match TRBD1. The CDR3 consists of 14 residues. Looked up from germline, CDR1 is ENHRY and CDR2 is SYGVKD. CDR3 region: CASSEGMEQGEEYF. The DNA of the CDR3 is TGTGCCAGCAGTGAAGGCATGGAACAGGGGGAGGAGTACTTC.

This clone was observed once. The chain couples TRBV6-1 to TRBJ1-1; the D gene is possibly TRBD1 (5 bases). Trimming cost V 1 base and J 11 bases, with 11 bases left between them. This CDR3 comprises 12 residues. The germline V gene encodes CDR1 MNHNS and CDR2 SASEGT. The CDR3 loop reads CASSEGWDYAFF. The DNA for the CDR3 is TGTGCCAGCAGTGAAGGTTGGGACTACGCTTTCTTT.

This clone was seen just once. The rearrangement joins TRBV21-1 to TRBJ2-6; the table's D gene call, TRBD1, was not cross checked with the DNA. TRBV21-1 is a pseudogene locus. The CDR3 runs 17 residues. The CDR3 region is CASVLDRGPSGANVLTF. The CDR3 nucleotides read TGTGCCAGCGTGCTGGACAGGGGCCCCTCTGGGGCCAACGTCCTGACTTTC.

The genes are TRBV28 and TRBJ1-5; D may be TRBD1 (6 bases). The V and J ends lost 4 bases and 9 bases respectively, with 16 bases between them. Germline values: CDR1 MDHEN, CDR2 SYDVKM. This CDR3 is built from 14 residues. Written as DNA, the CDR3 is TGTGCCAGCAGTTATCACAGGGAAATGACGCCCCAGCATTTT. Translating it yields CASSYHREMTPQHF.

This clone was picked up a small number of times. V is TRBV7-9 and J is TRBJ1-1; D unclear. CDR1 is SEHNR, CDR2 FQNEAQ, per germline (reference sequence). This CDR3 comprises 15 residues. Trimming took 3 bases from V and 1 from J, leaving 12 bases between them. The CDR3 loop is CASSFALPGNTEAFF. DNA of the CDR3: TGTGCCAGCAGCTTTGCCCTCCCAGGGAACACTGAAGCTTTCTTT.

This clone was observed a single time. This chain joins TRBV19 and TRBJ2-7, with no clear D. CDR1 and CDR2 from the germline V gene are LNHDA and SQIVND (reference sequence). There are 14 residues in the CDR3. Trimming cost V 4 bases and J 2 bases, with 12 bases left between them. CDR3 nucleotide sequence: TGTGCCAGTAGTACTTTACCCTCGGCCTACGAGCAGTACTTC. It encodes CASSTLPSAYEQYF.

This clone was counted a few times. V usage is TRBV5-5 and J usage is TRBJ1-2, with D unresolved. In germline, CDR1 is SGHKS, CDR2 YYEKEE (reference sequence). V shed 3 bases and J shed 7 bases, with 16 bases lying between them. The CDR3 loop spans 14 amino acids. The CDR3 coding sequence is TGTGCCAGCAGCTCCCGTAACGGGGATCGTGGCTACACCTTC. It is translated as CASSSRNGDRGYTF.

The V and J genes are TRBV7-2 and TRBJ2-6; TRBD1 might be the D (6 bases). V lost 5 bases, J lost 3 bases, and 20 bases lay in between. Germline CDR1 is SGHTA and CDR2 is FQGNSA. This CDR3 region has 18 residues. The CDR3 reads CASSPWDTGLGGANVLTF. The CDR3, as DNA: TGTGCCAGCAGCCCATGGGACACCGGTTTAGGTGGGGCCAACGTCCTGACTTTC.

CDR3 sequence (DNA): TGTGCCATCAGTGGTGGGCCCGAAAATTCACCCCTCCACTTT. Translating it yields CAISGGPENSPLHF. The chain carries TRBV10-3 and TRBJ1-6; D gene uncertain. Germline loops: CDR1 ENHRY, CDR2 SYGVKD. The CDR3 consists of 14 residues. V was trimmed by 4 bases and J by 7 bases, leaving 11 bases between them.

The genes are TRBV14 and TRBJ2-1; 10 positions match TRBD2. V lost 3 bases, J lost 5 bases, and 10 bases stayed unmatched. CDR1 is SGHDN and CDR2 is FVKESK in the germline V gene. CDR3 length: 17 amino acids. The CDR3 region has the DNA TGTGCCAGCAGCCAGGTTAGCGGGGGGACTAATAACAATGAGCAGTTCTTC. Translating it yields CASSQVSGGTNNNEQFF. Full variable domain (remainder filled in from reference TRBV14 and TRBJ2-1): EAGVTQFPSHSVIEKGQTVTLRCDPISGHDNLYWYRRVMGKEIKFLLHFVKESKQDESGMPNNRFLAERTGGTYSTLKVQPAELEDSGVYFCASSQVSGGTNNNEQFFGPGTRLTVL.

The CDR3 protein is CASSSIGQDYGYTF. The CDR3 region has the DNA TGTGCCAGCAGCTCAATAGGACAGGACTATGGCTACACCTTC. This sequence joins TRBV7-9 and TRBJ1-2; 7 nucleotides align to TRBD1. This CDR3 is 14 amino acids long. The germline CDR1 and CDR2 sequences are SEHNR and FQNEAQ (reference sequence). V shed 4 bases and J 3 bases; nucleotides not matched to a gene: 5.

This rearrangement joins TRBV2 to TRBJ2-1, with 10 bases fitting TRBD1. Germline V gene data show CDR1 as SNHLY and CDR2 as FYNNEI. Losses at the gene ends were 3 bases for V and 4 bases for J; bases not matched to a gene: 0. The CDR3 is made up of 14 amino acids. CDR3 sequence (DNA): TGTGCCAGCAGTGAGGGACAGGGGTACAATGAGCAGTTCTTC. It yields the protein CASSEGQGYNEQFF. The variable domain in full, completed from reference TRBV2 and TRBJ2-1, reads EPEVTQTPSHQVTQMGQEVILRCVPISNHLYFYWYRQILGQKVEFLVSFYNNEISEKSEIFDDQFSVERPDGSNFTLKIRSTKLEDSAMYFCASSEGQGYNEQFFGPGTRLTVL.

This rearrangement joins TRBV6-6 to TRBJ1-5; D perhaps matches TRBD1 (5 bases). The CDR3 has 14 amino acids. Germline CDR1 and CDR2: MNHNY and SVGAGI (reference sequence). V was shortened by 7 bases and J by 2 bases, with 12 bases between the two germline ends. The CDR3 spells CASTRQGGNQPQHF. The CDR3 DNA sequence: TGTGCCAGCACCCGACAAGGGGGCAATCAGCCCCAGCATTTT.

The V and J genes are TRBV5-5 and TRBJ1-1; D is perhaps TRBD1 (6 bases). V lost 0 bases to trimming and J lost 2 bases, with 17 bases between them. The CDR3 sequence is 17 residues long. Germline V lookup: CDR1 SGHKS, CDR2 YYEKEE (reference sequence). The CDR3 bases are TGTGCCAGCAGCTTGGATTCTCGGACAGTCTACAACACTGAAGCTTTCTTT. Its translation is CASSLDSRTVYNTEAFF.

The genes are TRBV7-9 and TRBJ1-4; D unclear. The CDR3 length is 14 residues. V shed 2 bases and J shed 8 bases, with 12 bases lying between them. The germline V gene has CDR1 SEHNR and CDR2 FQNEAQ (reference sequence). The CDR3 sequence is CASSLSNRGEKLFF. The CDR3 DNA sequence: TGTGCCAGCAGCTTATCAAATAGAGGAGAAAAACTGTTTTTT.

The chain uses TRBV28 and TRBJ2-2; perhaps TRBD1 as D (6 bases). This CDR3 region has 15 residues. V lost 6 bases to trimming and J lost 8 bases, with 19 bases between them. CDR1 MDHEN and CDR2 SYDVKM come from the germline V gene. Here the CDR3 DNA reads TGTGCCAGCAGCTCTGAAACAGGGTTGGGGGGGGAGCTGTTTTTT. This translates into CASSSETGLGGELFF. Full variable domain (remainder filled in from reference TRBV28 and TRBJ2-2): DVKVTQSSRYLVKRTGEKVFLECVQDMDHENMFWYRQDPGLGLRLIYFSYDVKMKEKGDIPEGYSVSREKKERFSLILESASTNQTSMYLCASSSETGLGGELFFGEGSRLTVL.

Only one count was recorded for this clone. The chain is built from TRBV6-5 and TRBJ2-1, with a tentative D call TRBD1 (5 bases). The CDR3 extends over 15 amino acids. V dropped 0 bases and J dropped 2 bases, with 8 bases sitting between them. Germline V CDR1 and CDR2: MNHEY, SVGAGI. The DNA for the CDR3 is TGTGCCAGCAGTTACTCAGACAGAGCCTACAATGAGCAGTTCTTC. Encoded protein: CASSYSDRAYNEQFF.

The V and J genes are TRBV10-2 and TRBJ1-4, with 7 bases matching TRBD1. The CDR3 has 17 residues. Germline assignment: CDR1 WSHSY and CDR2 SAAADI. The ends lost 6 bases at V and 0 bases at J; junction bases unmatched: 10. In nucleotides, the CDR3 is TGCGCCAGCAGGGGCTTCGAGGGGGCCGCAACTAATGAAAAACTGTTTTTT. Its translation is CASRGFEGAATNEKLFF.

This sequence joins TRBV7-8 and TRBJ2-2, with TRBD1 identical over 7 bases. The CDR3 is 15 amino acids. The germline V gene has CDR1 SGHVS and CDR2 FQNEAQ. Trimming removed 1 base from V and 5 bases from J; junction bases left unmatched: 4. The CDR3 is CASSLVQGPTGELFF. CDR3 nucleotides: TGTGCCAGCAGCTTAGTACAGGGGCCGACCGGGGAGCTGTTTTTT.

This sequence joins TRBV7-2 and TRBJ1-5; 11 nucleotides line up with TRBD1. With V trimmed by 1 base and J by 6 bases, 2 bases remained unmatched. The germline V gene encodes CDR1 SGHTA and CDR2 FQGNSA. This CDR3 is built from 15 residues. The CDR3 DNA follows: TGTGCCAGCAGCTTAGGGACAGGGGGCTCTCAGCCCCAGCATTTT. Its protein product is CASSLGTGGSQPQHF.

This clone was seen only a few times. The chain employs TRBV7-2 and TRBJ2-5; possible D gene TRBD2, 6 bases. The germline V gene encodes CDR1 SGHTA and CDR2 FQGNSA. The V end was cut by 1 base, the J end by 2 bases, with 17 bases between. CDR3 length: 17 residues. For the CDR3, the DNA is TGTGCCAGCAGCTTAGTAATGCGGGGCCCGATTCAAGAGACCCAGTACTTC. As protein: CASSLVMRGPIQETQYF.

This chain joins TRBV2 and TRBJ2-5; 7 nucleotides line up with TRBD2. This CDR3 has 12 residues. Per the germline V gene, CDR1 is SNHLY and CDR2 is FYNNEI. J was trimmed by 6 bases and V by 8 bases; bases with no gene match: 6. Here the CDR3 reads CASLAVLKTQYF. CDR3 in DNA: TGTGCCAGCCTAGCGGTGTTGAAGACCCAGTACTTC.

The chain couples TRBV6-5 to TRBJ2-7; D perhaps matches TRBD1 (5 bases). This CDR3 comprises 15 residues. The ends were cut back, 4 bases at V and 3 bases at J, with 16 bases in the middle. Germline CDR1 reads MNHEY; CDR2 reads SVGAGI. The CDR3 region is CASSSGHNVHYEQYF. The CDR3 DNA reads as TGTGCCAGCAGTTCCGGACATAACGTCCACTACGAGCAGTACTTC.

The V call is TRBV2, the J call TRBJ1-6, with D tentatively TRBD1 (6 bases). The CDR3 is made up of 14 amino acids. V was trimmed by 4 bases and J by 11 bases, leaving 15 bases between them. Per germline, CDR1 SNHLY and CDR2 FYNNEI. For the CDR3, the DNA is TGTGCCAGCAGTGTGGGTCCAGGGACAACACCCCTCCACTTT. Translated, it gives CASSVGPGTTPLHF.

This chain uses TRBV6-6 with TRBJ1-5; tentative D call: TRBD1 (5 bases). Trimming pared 6 bases from V and 0 bases from J, leaving 6 bases between. CDR1 is MNHNY and CDR2 is SVGAGI in the germline V gene (reference sequence). The CDR3 extends over 13 amino acids. CDR3 amino acids: CASSGGSNQPQHF. As DNA, the CDR3 is TGTGCCAGCAGCGGGGGTAGCAATCAGCCCCAGCATTTT.